This TCR beta chain was identified in a study of cytotoxic CD8 clonotypes in ibrutinib-treated CLL. Measured with immunoSEQ multiplex PCR; TCRdb has only the in-frame clones, and not every one. The profile shows roughly 51,000 clones, approximately 50% of them singletons. Study-wide points: Higher clonality was seen at ibrutinib response and a return toward baseline at progression.

For this clone: Its antigen is unknown.

This TCR was recovered from a human donor with chronic lymphocytic leukemia. The specimen comprised PBMCs, sampled after 12 months of ibrutinib treatment.

The CDR3 loop reads CSVGQLDTEAFF. The CDR3 region has the DNA TGCAGCGTTGGTCAGTTGGACACTGAAGCTTTCTTT. This chain connects TRBV29-1 to TRBJ1-1; no clear D gene. The CDR3 sequence is 12 residues long. Trimming cost V 4 bases and J 3 bases, with 9 bases left between them. Germline lookup yields CDR1 SQVTM and CDR2 ANQGSEA.